Below, 17 T cell receptor beta chains from the same sample are listed, as sequenced in a study of cytomegalovirus exposure and HLA in healthy donors. Some clones are missing from TCRdb's copy, which holds only in-frame ones; the method was immunoSEQ multiplex PCR. The sample holds tens of thousands of clones, less than 96% seen once. The sequenced sample consisted of PBMCs. The receptors derive from a man aged 18 to 35 in good health and CMV-seropositive.

The chain uses TRBV5-8 and TRBJ2-6; D is perhaps TRBD1 (5 bases). V shed 4 bases and J shed 0 bases, with 14 bases lying between them. In germline, CDR1 is SGHTS, CDR2 YDEGEE. The CDR3 totals 17 residues. The CDR3 here is CASSRRQIPSGANVLTF. The CDR3 region has the DNA TGTGCCAGCAGCAGGAGACAGATTCCCTCTGGGGCCAACGTCCTGACTTTC.

This clone was detected only once. The chain links TRBV11-1 to TRBJ1-1; D is ambiguous. The CDR3 totals 13 residues. Trimming stripped 5 bases from V and 9 bases from J, with 16 bases between. Germline CDR1 and CDR2: SGHAT and FQDESV (reference sequence). The CDR3 reads CASSPPQPVKAFF. Here the CDR3 DNA reads TGTGCCAGCAGCCCCCCACAACCCGTAAAAGCTTTCTTT. Together with reference TRBV11-1 and TRBJ1-1, the CDR3 gives the full variable domain: EAEVAQSPRYKITEKSQAVAFWCDPISGHATLYWYRQILGQGPELLVQFQDESVVDDSQLPKDRFSAERLKGVDSTLKIQPAELGDSAMYLCASSPPQPVKAFFGQGTRLTVV.

The chain combines TRBV7-9 with TRBJ1-2, with TRBD1 identical over 12 bases. After removal of 1 base from V and 3 bases from J, the junction contained 3 bases not matched to a gene. This CDR3 comprises 16 residues. The germline V gene has CDR1 SEHNR and CDR2 FQNEAQ (reference sequence). CDR3 DNA sequence: TGTGCCAGCAGCTTAGGGGGACAGGGGGCGGACTATGGCTACACCTTC. Its protein product is CASSLGGQGADYGYTF.

V and J are TRBV4-1 and TRBJ2-2, with a weak D call TRBD1 (6 bases). The germline V gene encodes CDR1 MGHRA and CDR2 YSYEKL. CDR3 length: 16 residues. Trimming cost V 3 bases and J 4 bases, with 15 bases left between them. The CDR3 reads CASSQEDRRGTGELFF. CDR3 coding DNA: TGCGCCAGCAGCCAGGAAGACAGGCGAGGCACCGGGGAGCTGTTTTTT.

The rearrangement links TRBV5-4 to TRBJ1-4, with D unresolved. This CDR3 contains 13 residues. V gave up 4 bases and J gave up 6 bases, with 10 bases separating them. Germline V lookup: CDR1 SGHNT, CDR2 YYREEE (reference sequence). CDR3 bases: TGTGCCAGCAGCCCGGACTGGGATGAAAAACTGTTTTTT. Its protein is CASSPDWDEKLFF.

The chain joins TRBV10-2 to TRBJ2-1; 11 positions agree with TRBD2. Germline values: CDR1 WSHSY, CDR2 SAAADI. With 7 bases clipped from V and 12 bases from J, the junction kept 8 bases outside the gene matches. CDR3 length equals 13 residues. CDR3 bases: TGCGCCAGCAAGATAGCGGGAGGGGGGGCGCAGTTCTTC. It encodes CASKIAGGGAQFF.

The chain links TRBV11-2 to TRBJ2-7; 9 nucleotides line up with TRBD1. This CDR3 has 16 residues. The germline gives CDR1 SGHAT, CDR2 FQNNGV. Trimming cost V 5 bases and J 3 bases; bases outside gene matches: 11. DNA for the CDR3: TGTGCCAGCAGCCCCCAGCGGGGACAGGGTTTCTACGAGCAGTACTTC. Residues: CASSPQRGQGFYEQYF. Using reference TRBV11-2 and TRBJ2-7 for the parts outside the CDR3, the full variable domain is EAGVAQSPRYKIIEKRQSVAFWCNPISGHATLYWYQQILGQGPKLLIQFQNNGVVDDSQLPKDRFSAERLKGVDSTLKIQPAKLEDSAVYLCASSPQRGQGFYEQYFGPGTRLTVT.

The chain has TRBV11-2 and TRBJ2-7; maybe TRBD1 (6 bases). The CDR3 is 13 amino acids. The ends were cut back, 1 base at V and 3 bases at J, with 7 bases in the middle. The germline gives CDR1 SGHAT, CDR2 FQNNGV. The CDR3 sequence is CASSLGTDYEQYF. The CDR3, as DNA: TGTGCCAGCAGCTTAGGGACAGACTACGAGCAGTACTTC.

The V gene is TRBV19, the J gene TRBJ2-7, with TRBD1 as a possible D gene (6 bases). CDR1 LNHDA and CDR2 SQIVND come from the germline V gene (reference sequence). The CDR3 extends over 14 amino acids. V gave up 1 base and J gave up 2 bases, with 9 bases separating them. CDR3 sequence reads: CASSIAGEPYEQYF. CDR3 in DNA: TGTGCCAGTAGTATAGCAGGGGAACCCTACGAGCAGTACTTC.

The chain uses TRBV27 and TRBJ1-1; the D is unclear. Trimming stripped 2 bases from V and 0 bases from J, with 7 bases between. The CDR3 has 14 residues. Germline CDR1 reads MNHEY; CDR2 reads SMNVEV (reference sequence). The DNA for the CDR3 is TGTGCCAGCAGTTTAATGGGCCTGAACACTGAAGCTTTCTTT. This codes for CASSLMGLNTEAFF.

The V call is TRBV9, the J call TRBJ1-1; a weak D match, TRBD1 (6 bases). The length of the CDR3 is 14 residues. V gave up 4 bases and J gave up 3 bases, with 13 bases separating them. CDR1 is SGDLS, CDR2 YYNGEE, per germline. The CDR3 region has the DNA TGTGCCAGCAGCCCCCGTAGGGGGTACACTGAAGCTTTCTTT. As protein: CASSPRRGYTEAFF.

The V call is TRBV29-1, the J call TRBJ2-3; D is uncertain. The germline V gene has CDR1 SQVTM and CDR2 ANQGSEA. Trimming pared 4 bases from V and 3 bases from J, leaving 20 bases between. CDR3 length: 16 amino acids. The chain's CDR3 is CSVAPARGRETDTQYF. The DNA of the CDR3 is TGCAGCGTTGCCCCGGCCCGAGGCCGAGAGACAGATACGCAGTATTTT.

V gene TRBV6-5 combines with J gene TRBJ2-7; D is possibly TRBD1 (5 bases). CDR3 length: 15 residues. V was clipped by 2 bases and J by 2 bases, with 13 bases between them. Germline V gene data show CDR1 as MNHEY and CDR2 as SVGAGI. CDR3 coding DNA: TGTGCCAGCAGTTACCATAGACAGACCCCCTACGAGCAGTACTTC. Its protein is CASSYHRQTPYEQYF.

The gene calls are TRBV5-1 and TRBJ2-1; 8 nucleotides align to TRBD1. CDR1 and CDR2 (germline): SGHRS, YFSETQ. The ends lost 3 bases at V and 3 bases at J; junction bases unmatched: 5. The length of the CDR3 is 15 residues. The CDR3 region has the DNA TGCGCCAGCAGCTCCGGGACAGGAAACTACAATGAGCAGTTCTTC. It translates to CASSSGTGNYNEQFF.

The J gene is TRBJ1-1, the V gene TRBV6-5, with 7 bases that match TRBD1. This CDR3 has 15 residues. Trimming took 3 bases from V and 3 from J; bases not matched to a gene: 7. The germline gives CDR1 MNHEY, CDR2 SVGAGI. The CDR3 spells CASSYSDRMDTEAFF. As DNA, the CDR3 is TGTGCCAGCAGTTATTCGGACAGGATGGACACTGAAGCTTTCTTT.

The V and J genes are TRBV30 and TRBJ1-2, with D unresolved. Germline CDR1 is GTSNPN and CDR2 is SVGIG (reference sequence). CDR3 length: 11 amino acids. V lost 4 bases to trimming and J lost 5 bases, with 8 bases between them. The CDR3 bases are TGTGCCTGGACCAAGGAGTATGGCTACACCTTC. The encoded protein is CAWTKEYGYTF.

This chain joins TRBV19 and TRBJ2-7; 9 bases fit TRBD2. This CDR3 comprises 13 residues. V was pared by 3 bases and J by 6 bases, with 3 bases of the junction left unmatched. Germline lookup yields CDR1 LNHDA and CDR2 SQIVND (reference sequence). The CDR3 DNA is TGTGCCAGTAGTATGGGACTAGCTGGCGAGCAGTACTTC. Translating gives CASSMGLAGEQYF.